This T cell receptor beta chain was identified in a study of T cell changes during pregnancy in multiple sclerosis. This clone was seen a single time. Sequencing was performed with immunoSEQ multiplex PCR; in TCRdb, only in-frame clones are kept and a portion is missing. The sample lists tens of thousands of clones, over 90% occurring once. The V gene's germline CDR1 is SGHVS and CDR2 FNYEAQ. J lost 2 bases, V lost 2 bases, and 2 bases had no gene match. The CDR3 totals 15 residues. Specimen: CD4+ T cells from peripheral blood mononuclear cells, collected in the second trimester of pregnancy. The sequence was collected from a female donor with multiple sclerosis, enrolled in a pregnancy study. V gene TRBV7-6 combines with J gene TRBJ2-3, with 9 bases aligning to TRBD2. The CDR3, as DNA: TGTGCCAGCAGCTTACTAGCGGGGTCCACAGATACGCAGTATTTT. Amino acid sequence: CASSLLAGSTDTQYF.